One and the same sample provided the 10 T cell receptor beta chains below, sequenced in a study of early T cells in non-severe SARS-CoV-2 infection (dated by TCRdb to the early 2020s). Libraries came from 5' RACE. The sample was run on a NextSeq 500. The public reads were reprocessed in TCRdb via fastp at Q25 and MiXCR, keeping in-frame beta chains. Merged by CDR3 protein, the rows form single entries marked with the most common genes and DNA. The sample yields fewer than 50,000 distinct CDR3 sequences; about 7% were counted once. In total, the top ten clones hold more than 7.5% of the sample. The sample was whole blood. These receptors all come from an adult who was a healthcare worker with PCR-confirmed SARS-CoV-2 infection or an uninfected control (not recorded which).

This clonotype occurred a few times. CDR3 bases: TGTGCCAGCAGCCAGGGACAGTACACTGAAGCTTTCTTT. Its translation is CASSQGQYTEAFF. The rearrangement uses TRBV7-6 and TRBJ1-1, with 7 bases fitting TRBD1. Trimming at V came to 5 bases and at J to 3 bases, leaving 3 bases not matched to a gene. Germline V lookup: CDR1 SGHVS, CDR2 FNYEAQ. There are 13 residues in the CDR3. Filled out from reference TRBV7-6 and TRBJ1-1, the complete variable domain reads GAGVSQSPRYKVTKRGQDVALRCDPISGHVSLYWYRQALGQGPEFLTYFNYEAQQDKSGLPNDRFSAERPEGSISTLTIQRTEQRDSAMYRCASSQGQYTEAFFGQGTRLTVV.

This clonotype was seen a handful of times. This chain links TRBV5-1 with TRBJ2-2; D not certain. The V end was cut by 1 base, the J end by 7 bases, with 17 bases between. The CDR3 is 16 amino acids. CDR1 is SGHRS, CDR2 YFSETQ, per germline. The DNA of the CDR3 is TGCGCCAGCAGCTTGAGTCAGACCCTTCGACACGGGGAGCTGTTTTTT. Translated: CASSLSQTLRHGELFF. The full variable domain, rest sourced from reference TRBV5-1 and TRBJ2-2, is KAGVTQTPRYLIKTRGQQVTLSCSPISGHRSVSWYQQTPGQGLQFLFEYFSETQRNKGNFPGRFSGRQFSNSRSEMNVSTLELGDSALYLCASSLSQTLRHGELFFGEGSRLTVL.

This clonotype appeared many times. The chain's CDR3 is CSVVFGTASLGAQHF. CDR3 coding DNA: TGCAGCGTTGTATTCGGGACAGCCTCTCTCGGGGCCCAGCATTTT. This sequence joins TRBV29-1 and TRBJ1-5; 7 positions agree with TRBD1. Looked up from germline, CDR1 is SQVTM and CDR2 is ANQGSEA. This CDR3 is built from 15 residues. J gave up 11 bases and V 4 bases, and 17 bases lay outside the gene matches.

The chain combines TRBV2 with TRBJ2-5, with a possible D match to TRBD1 (6 bases). V lost 4 bases and J 0 bases, leaving 12 bases between the germline ends. Germline loops: CDR1 SNHLY, CDR2 FYNNEI. The CDR3 is 15 amino acids. The CDR3 sequence is CASSAGTPYQETQYF. The CDR3 DNA sequence: TGTGCCAGCAGTGCCGGGACACCCTACCAAGAGACCCAGTACTTC.

In this sample, this clonotype turned up many times. This chain links TRBV30 with TRBJ2-3; no reliable D call. The V end lost 4 bases, the J end lost 0 bases, and 8 bases lay between the germline ends. Germline lookup yields CDR1 GTSNPN and CDR2 SVGIG (reference sequence). The CDR3 spans 13 residues. For the CDR3, the DNA is TGTGCCTGGAAATTAGCTAGCACAGATACGCAGTATTTT. Translating gives CAWKLASTDTQYF. The full variable domain, with the rest looked up from reference TRBV30 and TRBJ2-3, is SQTIHQWPATLVQPVGSPLSLECTVEGTSNPNLYWYRQAAGRGLQLLFYSVGIGQISSEVPQNLSASRPQDRQFILSSKKLLLSDSGFYLCAWKLASTDTQYFGPGTRLTVL.

V usage is TRBV7-9 and J usage is TRBJ2-1; 9 nucleotides align to TRBD1. CDR1 SEHNR and CDR2 FQNEAQ come from the germline V gene (reference sequence). The CDR3 contains 15 residues. The ends lost 3 bases at V and 7 bases at J; junction bases unmatched: 7. This CDR3 is CASSFLDRGFNEQFF. Written as DNA, the CDR3 is TGTGCCAGCAGCTTTTTGGACAGGGGTTTTAATGAGCAGTTCTTC.

The chain employs TRBV7-3 and TRBJ1-5; D gene uncertain. The V gene lost 5 bases and the J gene lost 9 bases, with 14 bases spanning the gap. The germline V gene encodes CDR1 SGHTA and CDR2 FQGTGA. CDR3 size: 13 residues. The CDR3 spells CASSLHPWWPQHF. The CDR3 DNA follows: TGTGCCAGCAGCCTTCACCCCTGGTGGCCCCAGCATTTT.

There are a few counts of this clonotype. As DNA, the CDR3 is TGTGCCAGCAGTTACTCTCCCCTAGCGGGGGGATTTTATTTT. It specifies CASSYSPLAGGFYF. The chain links TRBV6-5 to TRBJ2-3; 11 bases map to TRBD2. CDR1 is MNHEY, CDR2 SVGAGI, per germline. V shed 0 bases, J shed 15 bases, and the junction held 8 bases outside the gene matches. The CDR3 has 14 amino acids.

In this sample, this clonotype turned up a few times. The chain couples TRBV5-1 to TRBJ1-6; 10 bases are a match to TRBD1. The germline V gene encodes CDR1 SGHRS and CDR2 YFSETQ. The CDR3 is 17 residues long. V shed 4 bases, J shed 5 bases, and the junction held 9 bases outside the gene matches. The DNA for the CDR3 is TGCGCCAGCAGCCCTGGGACAGGGGAGATTAATAATTCACCCCTCCACTTT. Its protein is CASSPGTGEINNSPLHF.

This clonotype was counted only a few times. The rearrangement joins TRBV6-5 to TRBJ1-4; no firm D call. Trimming cost V 0 bases and J 7 bases, with 9 bases left between them. Per the germline V gene, CDR1 is MNHEY and CDR2 is SVGAGI. The CDR3 contains 14 residues. The CDR3 DNA is TGTGCCAGCAGTTACTCCGATCGGGGTGAAAAACTGTTTTTT. Translation: CASSYSDRGEKLFF.